These 10 T cell receptor beta chains were all obtained from the same sample, sequenced in a study of blood T cell repertoires in COVID-19. Some clones are missing from TCRdb's copy, which holds only in-frame ones; the method was immunoSEQ multiplex PCR. The sample includes more than 150,000 clones, 75% to 80% of them seen just once. The material sequenced was peripheral blood. The receptors were gathered from a woman older than 75 with acute or convalescent COVID-19.

The chain recombines TRBV5-1 with TRBJ2-5; 9 bases agree with TRBD1. Germline CDR1 and CDR2: SGHRS and YFSETQ. J was trimmed by 1 base and V by 0 bases; bases with no gene match: 1. CDR3 size: 15 residues. The CDR3 sequence is CASSLDRGPQETQYF. CDR3 coding DNA: TGCGCCAGCAGCTTGGACAGGGGGCCCCAAGAGACCCAGTACTTC.

J is TRBJ2-2 and V is TRBV24-1, with TRBD2 matching over 8 bases. J lost 3 bases, V lost 6 bases, and 14 bases had no gene match. The CDR3 loop spans 18 amino acids. Looked up from germline, CDR1 is KGHDR and CDR2 is SFDVKD. The CDR3 here is CATSLGIAGGTHTGELFF. DNA of the CDR3: TGTGCCACCAGTTTGGGGATTGCGGGAGGAACCCACACCGGGGAGCTGTTTTTT.

In its sample, this clone was seen a few times. The V and J genes are TRBV5-1 and TRBJ2-2, with 9 bases that match TRBD1. Germline values: CDR1 SGHRS, CDR2 YFSETQ. Trimming took 5 bases from V and 1 from J; bases not matched to a gene: 6. This CDR3 region has 16 residues. CDR3 DNA sequence: TGCGCCAGCAGGCATACAGGGGGCCTGAACACCGGGGAGCTGTTTTTT. It specifies CASRHTGGLNTGELFF.

This clone was picked up a small number of times. The chain joins TRBV2 to TRBJ2-5; the D gene is possibly TRBD2 (6 bases). The V end lost 10 bases, the J end lost 0 bases, and 9 bases lay between the germline ends. This CDR3 spans 12 amino acids. CDR1 is SNHLY and CDR2 is FYNNEI in the germline V gene. The CDR3 nucleotides read TGTGCCACCCGGGGGTACCAAGAGACCCAGTACTTC. Its protein product is CATRGYQETQYF.

This clone was recorded only once. The rearrangement uses TRBV14 and TRBJ2-2, with 7 bases aligning to TRBD1. The CDR3 length is 14 residues. V dropped 6 bases and J dropped 4; count of bases not matched to a gene: 5. Germline CDR1 reads SGHDN; CDR2 reads FVKESK. CDR3: CASRRQGSTGELFF. The CDR3 DNA reads as TGTGCCAGCAGGCGACAGGGCTCCACCGGGGAGCTGTTTTTT. Using reference TRBV14 and TRBJ2-2 for the parts outside the CDR3, the full variable domain is EAGVTQFPSHSVIEKGQTVTLRCDPISGHDNLYWYRRVMGKEIKFLLHFVKESKQDESGMPNNRFLAERTGGTYSTLKVQPAELEDSGVYFCASRRQGSTGELFFGEGSRLTVL.

The J gene is TRBJ2-7, the V gene TRBV5-1; maybe TRBD1 (6 bases). Per the germline V gene, CDR1 is SGHRS and CDR2 is YFSETQ. Deletions cut 4 bases from V and 7 bases from J, with 18 bases between. The CDR3 spans 14 residues. CDR3 amino acids: CASSLSGVVEEQYF. CDR3 bases: TGCGCCAGCAGCCTTTCAGGGGTAGTCGAAGAGCAGTACTTC.

The rearrangement uses TRBV2 and TRBJ2-5; 7 bases are a match to TRBD1. V shed 9 bases, J shed 2 bases, and the junction held 6 bases outside the gene matches. The CDR3 loop spans 13 amino acids. The germline V gene has CDR1 SNHLY and CDR2 FYNNEI. This chain's CDR3 is CASQGQLQETQYF. CDR3 nucleotides: TGTGCCAGTCAGGGACAGCTACAAGAGACCCAGTACTTC. Drawing the rest from reference TRBV2 and TRBJ2-5, the complete variable domain is EPEVTQTPSHQVTQMGQEVILRCVPISNHLYFYWYRQILGQKVEFLVSFYNNEISEKSEIFDDQFSVERPDGSNFTLKIRSTKLEDSAMYFCASQGQLQETQYFGPGTRLLVL.

This clone was counted a single time. The chain combines TRBV18 with TRBJ2-3, with a possible D match to TRBD2 (6 bases). From germline, CDR1 is KGHSH and CDR2 LQKENI. The CDR3 totals 15 residues. V shed 3 bases and J shed 5 bases, with 15 bases lying between them. The CDR3 DNA follows: TGTGCCAGCTCACCCCGACTAGAATCGAAAGATACGCAGTATTTT. The encoded protein is CASSPRLESKDTQYF.

The CDR3 nucleotides read TGTGCCAGCAGTGGAGAGACAGGTTTCTTTGGTCAGCCCCAGCATTTT. Translation: CASSGETGFFGQPQHF. The chain is built from TRBV6-1 and TRBJ1-5, with a tentative D call TRBD1 (6 bases). Per the germline V gene, CDR1 is MNHNS and CDR2 is SASEGT. V was clipped by 4 bases and J by 6 bases, with 19 bases between them. This CDR3 spans 16 amino acids.

This clone has only one observation. In nucleotides, the CDR3 is TGTGCCAGCAGCCCCCCGTTTTTTACTGAAGCTTTCTTT. Protein sequence: CASSPPFFTEAFF. This chain connects TRBV12-3 or TRBV12-4 to TRBJ1-1; no firm D call. The CDR3 loop spans 13 amino acids. The ends were cut back, 6 bases at V and 5 bases at J, with 13 bases in the middle.